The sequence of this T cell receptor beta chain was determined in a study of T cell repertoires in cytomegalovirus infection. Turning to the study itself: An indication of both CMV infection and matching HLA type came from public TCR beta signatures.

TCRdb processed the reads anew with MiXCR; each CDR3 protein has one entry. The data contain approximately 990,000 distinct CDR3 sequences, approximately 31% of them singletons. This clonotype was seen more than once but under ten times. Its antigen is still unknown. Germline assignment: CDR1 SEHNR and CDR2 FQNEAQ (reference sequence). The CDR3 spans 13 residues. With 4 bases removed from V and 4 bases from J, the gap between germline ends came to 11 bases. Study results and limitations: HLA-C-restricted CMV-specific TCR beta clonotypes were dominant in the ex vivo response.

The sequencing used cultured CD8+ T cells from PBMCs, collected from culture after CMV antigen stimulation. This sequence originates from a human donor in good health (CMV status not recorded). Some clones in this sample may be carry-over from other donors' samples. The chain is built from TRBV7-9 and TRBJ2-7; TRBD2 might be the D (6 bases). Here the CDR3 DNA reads TGTGCCAGCAGCTCCAGAGGGACTTACGAGCAGTACTTC. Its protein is CASSSRGTYEQYF.